This T cell receptor (beta chain) was sequenced in a study of B cell selection in AIRE deficiency. Findings and caveats of the study: Of over 3,500 shared Treg TCRbeta sequences, around 30% were healthy-only, more than 7.5% patient-only. TCRbeta-only data showed 36.6% of shared healthy Treg sequences in healthy Tconv. Roughly 28% of healthy-shared Treg TCRbeta sequences appeared in patient Tconv cells.

Regulatory T cells were sorted as CD4+CD25hiCD127low/negative. Controls came from healthy donors unrelated to patients. Produced via immunoSEQ multiplex PCR; TCRdb's table is partial and in-frame only. The table has approximately 24,000 clones, about 92% seen once. Only one count was recorded for this clone. Antigen unknown. The CDR3 totals 16 residues. Germline-derived CDR1 and CDR2 are MNHEY and SMNVEV (reference sequence). V was clipped by 3 bases and J by 1 base, with 13 bases between them. This clonotype was sampled from a human donor in good health. Sequenced input: CD4+CD25+ Tregs sorted from PBMCs. The V and J genes are TRBV27 and TRBJ1-3; D gene uncertain. This CDR3 is CASSFPPARSGNTIYF. In nucleotides, the CDR3 is TGTGCCAGCAGTTTCCCCCCCGCCAGATCTGGAAACACCATATATTTT.